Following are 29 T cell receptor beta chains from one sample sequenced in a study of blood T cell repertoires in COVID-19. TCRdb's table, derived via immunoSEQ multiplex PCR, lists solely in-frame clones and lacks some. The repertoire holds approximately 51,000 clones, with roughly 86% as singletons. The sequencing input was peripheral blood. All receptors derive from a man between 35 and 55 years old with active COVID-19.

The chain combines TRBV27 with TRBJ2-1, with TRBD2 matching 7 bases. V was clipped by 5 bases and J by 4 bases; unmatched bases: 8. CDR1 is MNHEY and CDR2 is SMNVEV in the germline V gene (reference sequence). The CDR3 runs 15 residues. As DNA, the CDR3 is TGTGCCAGCAGTCTCATAGCGGGCCCTTACAATGAGCAGTTCTTC. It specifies CASSLIAGPYNEQFF.

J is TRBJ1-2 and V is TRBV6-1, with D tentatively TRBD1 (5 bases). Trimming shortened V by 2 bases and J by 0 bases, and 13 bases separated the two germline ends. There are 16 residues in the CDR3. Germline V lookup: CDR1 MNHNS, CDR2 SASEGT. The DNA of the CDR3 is TGTGCCAGCAGTGAAAGCAGGGCCTCTTCTAACTATGGCTACACCTTC. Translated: CASSESRASSNYGYTF.

CDR3 sequence: CASRPNRDRVYEQYF. In nucleotides, the CDR3 is TGTGCCAGCAGACCTAACAGGGACAGGGTCTACGAGCAGTACTTC. V gene TRBV6-5 combines with J gene TRBJ2-7; 9 bases fit TRBD1. The CDR3 is 15 amino acids. Germline V CDR1 and CDR2: MNHEY, SVGAGI. Unmatched junction bases numbered 9, after V lost 6 bases and J lost 3 bases.

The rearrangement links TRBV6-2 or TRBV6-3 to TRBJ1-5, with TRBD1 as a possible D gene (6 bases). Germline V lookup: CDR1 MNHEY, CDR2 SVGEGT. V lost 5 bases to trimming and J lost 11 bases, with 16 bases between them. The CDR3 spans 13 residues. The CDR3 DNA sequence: TGTGCCAGCAGTCGGCCCCAGGGGATTGCCCAGCATTTT. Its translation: CASSRPQGIAQHF.

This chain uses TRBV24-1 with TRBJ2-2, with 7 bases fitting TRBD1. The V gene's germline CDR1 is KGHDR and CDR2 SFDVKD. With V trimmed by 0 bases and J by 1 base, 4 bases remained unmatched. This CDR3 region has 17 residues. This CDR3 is CATSDLAGTENTGELFF. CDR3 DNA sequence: TGTGCCACCAGTGATTTGGCCGGGACAGAGAACACCGGGGAGCTGTTTTTT.

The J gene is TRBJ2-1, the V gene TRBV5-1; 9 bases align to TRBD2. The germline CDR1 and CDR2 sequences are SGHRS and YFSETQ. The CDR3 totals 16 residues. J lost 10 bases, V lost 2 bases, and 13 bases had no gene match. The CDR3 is CASSFQLAGLRGEQFF. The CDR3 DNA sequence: TGCGCCAGCAGCTTCCAACTAGCGGGCCTCAGAGGGGAGCAGTTCTTC.

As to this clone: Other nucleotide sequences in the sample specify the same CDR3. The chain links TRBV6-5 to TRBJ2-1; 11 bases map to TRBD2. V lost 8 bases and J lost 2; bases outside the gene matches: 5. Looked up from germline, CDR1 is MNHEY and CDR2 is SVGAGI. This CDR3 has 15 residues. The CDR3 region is CASLWGLAAYNEQFF. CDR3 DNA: TGTGCCAGCCTTTGGGGACTAGCGGCCTACAATGAGCAGTTCTTC.

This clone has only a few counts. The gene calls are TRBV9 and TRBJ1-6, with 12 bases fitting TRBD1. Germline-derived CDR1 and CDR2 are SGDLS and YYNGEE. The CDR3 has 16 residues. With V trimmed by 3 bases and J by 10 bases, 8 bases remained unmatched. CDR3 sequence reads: CASSARGGTGGSPLHF. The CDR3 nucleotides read TGTGCCAGCAGCGCTCGTGGCGGGACAGGGGGCTCACCCCTCCACTTT.

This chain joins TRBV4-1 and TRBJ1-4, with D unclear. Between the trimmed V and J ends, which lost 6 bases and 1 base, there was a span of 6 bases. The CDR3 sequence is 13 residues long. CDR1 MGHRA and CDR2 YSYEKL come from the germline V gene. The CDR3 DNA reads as TGCGCCAGCAGACTCCTAACTAATGAAAAACTGTTTTTT. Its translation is CASRLLTNEKLFF.

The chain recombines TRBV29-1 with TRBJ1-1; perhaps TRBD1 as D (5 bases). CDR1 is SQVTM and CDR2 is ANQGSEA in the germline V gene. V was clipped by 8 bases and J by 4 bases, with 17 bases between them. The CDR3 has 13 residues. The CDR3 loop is CSIWGSQGTEAFF. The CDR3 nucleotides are TGCAGCATATGGGGCAGCCAAGGCACTGAAGCTTTCTTT.

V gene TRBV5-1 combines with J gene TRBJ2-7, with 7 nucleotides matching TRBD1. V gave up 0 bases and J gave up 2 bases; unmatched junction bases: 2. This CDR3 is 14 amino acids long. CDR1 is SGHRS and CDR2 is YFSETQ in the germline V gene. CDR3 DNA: TGCGCCAGCAGCTTGGGGACAGGCCCCTACGAGCAGTACTTC. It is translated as CASSLGTGPYEQYF.

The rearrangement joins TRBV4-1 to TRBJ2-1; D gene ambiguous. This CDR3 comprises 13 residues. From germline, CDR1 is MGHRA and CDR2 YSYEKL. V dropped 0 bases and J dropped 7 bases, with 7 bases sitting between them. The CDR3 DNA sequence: TGCGCCAGCAGCCAAGATAACCGGAATGAGCAGTTCTTC. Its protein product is CASSQDNRNEQFF.

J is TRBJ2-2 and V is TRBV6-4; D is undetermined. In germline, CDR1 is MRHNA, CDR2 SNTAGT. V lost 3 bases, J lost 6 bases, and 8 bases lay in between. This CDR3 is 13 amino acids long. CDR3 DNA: TGTGCCAGCAGTGATCCCCCCGCCGGGGAGCTGTTTTTT. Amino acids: CASSDPPAGELFF.

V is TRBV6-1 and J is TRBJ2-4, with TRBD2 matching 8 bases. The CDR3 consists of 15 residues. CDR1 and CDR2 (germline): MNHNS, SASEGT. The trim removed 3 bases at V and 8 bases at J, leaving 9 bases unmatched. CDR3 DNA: TGTGCCAGCAGTGATGAGGTCGGGGGGGAAGACATTCAGTACTTC. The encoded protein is CASSDEVGGEDIQYF.

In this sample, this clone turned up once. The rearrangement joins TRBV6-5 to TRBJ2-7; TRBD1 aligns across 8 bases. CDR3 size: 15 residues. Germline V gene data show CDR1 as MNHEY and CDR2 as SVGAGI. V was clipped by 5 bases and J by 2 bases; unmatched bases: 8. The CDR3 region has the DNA TGTGCCAGCAGTACCTTGACAGGGGATCCCTACGAGCAGTACTTC. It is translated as CASSTLTGDPYEQYF.

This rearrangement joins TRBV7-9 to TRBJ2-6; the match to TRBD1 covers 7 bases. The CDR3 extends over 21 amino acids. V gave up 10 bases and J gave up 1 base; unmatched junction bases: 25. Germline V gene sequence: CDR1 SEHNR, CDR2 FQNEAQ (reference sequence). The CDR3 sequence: CATRRGFLGQEILSGANVLTF. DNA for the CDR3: TGTGCCACCAGAAGGGGATTTTTAGGACAGGAAATCTTATCTGGGGCCAACGTCCTGACTTTC.

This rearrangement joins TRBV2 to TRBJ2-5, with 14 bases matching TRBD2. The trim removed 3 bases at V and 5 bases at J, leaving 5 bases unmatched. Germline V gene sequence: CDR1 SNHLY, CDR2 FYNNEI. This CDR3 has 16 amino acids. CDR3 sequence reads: CASSEGTSGSWETQYF. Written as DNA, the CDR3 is TGTGCCAGCAGTGAGGGGACTAGCGGGAGTTGGGAGACCCAGTACTTC.

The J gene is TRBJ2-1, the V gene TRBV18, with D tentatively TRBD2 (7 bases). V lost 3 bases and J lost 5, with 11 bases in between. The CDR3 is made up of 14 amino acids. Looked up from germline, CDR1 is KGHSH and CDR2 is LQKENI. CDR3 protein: CASSPGGQNNEQFF. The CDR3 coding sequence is TGTGCCAGCTCACCGGGGGGGCAAAACAATGAGCAGTTCTTC.

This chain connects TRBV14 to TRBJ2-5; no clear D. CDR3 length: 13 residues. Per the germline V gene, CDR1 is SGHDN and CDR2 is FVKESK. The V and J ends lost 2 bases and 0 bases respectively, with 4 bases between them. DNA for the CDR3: TGTGCCAGCAGCCAAAACTACCAAGAGACCCAGTACTTC. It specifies CASSQNYQETQYF. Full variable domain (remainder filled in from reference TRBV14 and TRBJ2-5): EAGVTQFPSHSVIEKGQTVTLRCDPISGHDNLYWYRRVMGKEIKFLLHFVKESKQDESGMPNNRFLAERTGGTYSTLKVQPAELEDSGVYFCASSQNYQETQYFGPGTRLLVL.

The CDR3 coding sequence is TGTGCCAGCAGTAAACTGACTACAGGGTTGTGGGGCTACACCTTC. Translating gives CASSKLTTGLWGYTF. The rearrangement links TRBV28 to TRBJ1-2; possibly TRBD1 for D (6 bases). The germline CDR1 and CDR2 sequences are MDHEN and SYDVKM. The CDR3 is 15 residues long. V lost 5 bases, J lost 8 bases, and 21 bases lay in between.

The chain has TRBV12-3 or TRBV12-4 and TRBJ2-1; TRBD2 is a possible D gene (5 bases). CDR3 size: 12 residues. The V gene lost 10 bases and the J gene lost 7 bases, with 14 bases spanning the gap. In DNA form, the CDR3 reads TGTGCCACCACTATTGCGGGTAATGAGCAGTTCTTC. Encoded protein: CATTIAGNEQFF.

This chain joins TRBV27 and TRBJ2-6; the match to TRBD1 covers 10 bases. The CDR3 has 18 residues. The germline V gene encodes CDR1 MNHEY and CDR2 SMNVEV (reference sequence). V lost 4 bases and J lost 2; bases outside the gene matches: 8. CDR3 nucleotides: TGTGCCAGCAGTTCTACGATGGACAGGGGGGCTGGGGCCAACGTCCTGACTTTC. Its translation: CASSSTMDRGAGANVLTF.

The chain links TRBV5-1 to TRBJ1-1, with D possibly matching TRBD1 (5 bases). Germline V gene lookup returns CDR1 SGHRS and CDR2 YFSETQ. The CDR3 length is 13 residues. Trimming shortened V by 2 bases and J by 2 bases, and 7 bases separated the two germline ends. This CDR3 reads CASSLQENTEAFF. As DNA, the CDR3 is TGCGCCAGCAGCTTACAGGAAAACACTGAAGCTTTCTTT.

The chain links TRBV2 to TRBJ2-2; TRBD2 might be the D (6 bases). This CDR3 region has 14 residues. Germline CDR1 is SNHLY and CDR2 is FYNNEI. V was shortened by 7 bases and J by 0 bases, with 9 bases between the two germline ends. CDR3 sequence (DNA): TGTGCCAGCACCCGGGGGTCGAACACCGGGGAGCTGTTTTTT. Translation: CASTRGSNTGELFF.

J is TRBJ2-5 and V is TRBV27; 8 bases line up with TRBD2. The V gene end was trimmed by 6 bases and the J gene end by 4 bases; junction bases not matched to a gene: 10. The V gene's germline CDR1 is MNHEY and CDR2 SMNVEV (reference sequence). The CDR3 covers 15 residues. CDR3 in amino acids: CASSHSGSKGETQYF. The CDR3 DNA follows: TGTGCCAGCAGCCACAGCGGGAGTAAGGGAGAGACCCAGTACTTC.

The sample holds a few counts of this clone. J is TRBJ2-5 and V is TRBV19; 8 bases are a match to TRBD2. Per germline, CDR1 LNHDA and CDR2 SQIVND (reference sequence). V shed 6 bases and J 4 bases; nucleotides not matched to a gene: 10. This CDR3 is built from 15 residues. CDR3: CASSRSSGWGETQYF. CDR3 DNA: TGTGCCAGTAGCCGTTCTAGCGGGTGGGGAGAGACCCAGTACTTC. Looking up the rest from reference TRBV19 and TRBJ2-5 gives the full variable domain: DGGITQSPKYLFRKEGQNVTLSCEQNLNHDAMYWYRQDPGQGLRLIYYSQIVNDFQKGDIAEGYSVSREKKESFPLTVTSAQKNPTAFYLCASSRSSGWGETQYFGPGTRLLVL.

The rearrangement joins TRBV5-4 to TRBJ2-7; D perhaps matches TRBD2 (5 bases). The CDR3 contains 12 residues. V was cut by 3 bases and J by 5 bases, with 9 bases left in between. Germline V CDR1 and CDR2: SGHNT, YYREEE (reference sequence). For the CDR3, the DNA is TGTGCCAGCAGCTCGGTCGGGGACGAGCAGTACTTC. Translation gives CASSSVGDEQYF.

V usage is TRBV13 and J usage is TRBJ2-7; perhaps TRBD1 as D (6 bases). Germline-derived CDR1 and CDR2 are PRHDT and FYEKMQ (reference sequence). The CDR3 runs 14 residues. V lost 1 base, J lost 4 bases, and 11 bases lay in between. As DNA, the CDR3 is TGTGCCAGCAGCTTAGTGGTAGGACAGTACGAGCAGTACTTC. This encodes CASSLVVGQYEQYF. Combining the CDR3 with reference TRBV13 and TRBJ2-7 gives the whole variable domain AAGVIQSPRHLIKEKRETATLKCYPIPRHDTVYWYQQGPGQDPQFLISFYEKMQSDKGSIPDRFSAQQFSDYHSELNMSSLELGDSALYFCASSLVVGQYEQYFGPGTRLTVT.

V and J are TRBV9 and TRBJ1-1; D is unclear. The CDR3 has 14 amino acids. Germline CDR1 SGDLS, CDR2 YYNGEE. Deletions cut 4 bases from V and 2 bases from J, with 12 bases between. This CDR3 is CASSPPGSNTEAFF. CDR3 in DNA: TGTGCCAGCAGCCCCCCGGGGAGTAACACTGAAGCTTTCTTT.